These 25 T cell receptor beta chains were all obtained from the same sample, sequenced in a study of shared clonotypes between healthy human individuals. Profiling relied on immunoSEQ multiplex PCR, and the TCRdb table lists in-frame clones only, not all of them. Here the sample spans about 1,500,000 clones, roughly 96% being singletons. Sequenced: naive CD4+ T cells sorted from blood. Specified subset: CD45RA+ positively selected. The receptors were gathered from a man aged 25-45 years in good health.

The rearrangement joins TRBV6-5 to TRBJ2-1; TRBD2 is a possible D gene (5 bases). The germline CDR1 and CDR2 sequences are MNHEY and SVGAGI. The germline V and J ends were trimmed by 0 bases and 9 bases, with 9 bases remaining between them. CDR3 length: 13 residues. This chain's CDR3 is CASSYSPAGEQFF. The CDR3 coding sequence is TGTGCCAGCAGTTACTCCCCTGCGGGTGAGCAGTTCTTC.

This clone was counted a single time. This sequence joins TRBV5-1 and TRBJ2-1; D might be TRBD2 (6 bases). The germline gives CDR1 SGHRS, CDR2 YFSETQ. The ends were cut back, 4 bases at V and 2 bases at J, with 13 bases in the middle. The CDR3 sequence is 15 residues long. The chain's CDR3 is CASSPSGDTYNEQFF. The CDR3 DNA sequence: TGCGCCAGCAGCCCGTCGGGAGATACCTACAATGAGCAGTTCTTC.

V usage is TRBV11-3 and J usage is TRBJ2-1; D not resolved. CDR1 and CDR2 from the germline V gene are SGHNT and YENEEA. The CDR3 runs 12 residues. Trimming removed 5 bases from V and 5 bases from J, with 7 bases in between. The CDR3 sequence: CASSKTHNEQFF. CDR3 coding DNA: TGTGCCAGCAGCAAAACTCACAATGAGCAGTTCTTC.

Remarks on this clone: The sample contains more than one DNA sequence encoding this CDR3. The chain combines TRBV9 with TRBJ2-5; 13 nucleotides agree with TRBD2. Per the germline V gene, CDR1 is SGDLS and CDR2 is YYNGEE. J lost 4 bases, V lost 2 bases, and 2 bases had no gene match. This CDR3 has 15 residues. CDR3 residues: CASSVGLAGLETQYF. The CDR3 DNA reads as TGTGCCAGCAGCGTGGGACTAGCGGGATTAGAGACCCAGTACTTC.

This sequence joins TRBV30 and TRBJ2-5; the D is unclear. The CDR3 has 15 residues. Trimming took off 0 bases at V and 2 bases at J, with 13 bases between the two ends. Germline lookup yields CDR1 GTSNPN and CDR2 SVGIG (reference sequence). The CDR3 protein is CAWSVATSTQETQYF. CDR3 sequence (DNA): TGTGCCTGGAGTGTAGCGACCTCGACTCAAGAGACCCAGTACTTC.

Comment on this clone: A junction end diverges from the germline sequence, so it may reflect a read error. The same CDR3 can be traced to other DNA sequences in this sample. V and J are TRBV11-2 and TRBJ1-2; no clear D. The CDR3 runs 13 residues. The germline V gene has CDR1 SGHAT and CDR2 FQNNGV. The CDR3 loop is CASSLVGDYGYTF. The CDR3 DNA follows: TGTGCTAGCAGCTTAGTCGGGGACTATGGCTACACCTTC.

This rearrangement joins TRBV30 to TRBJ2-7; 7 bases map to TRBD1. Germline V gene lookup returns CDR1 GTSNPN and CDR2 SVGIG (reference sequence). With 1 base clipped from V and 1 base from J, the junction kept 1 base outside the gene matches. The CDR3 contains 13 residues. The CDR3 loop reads CAWSGRGSYEQYF. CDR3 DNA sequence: TGTGCCTGGAGTGGCAGGGGGTCCTACGAGCAGTACTTC.

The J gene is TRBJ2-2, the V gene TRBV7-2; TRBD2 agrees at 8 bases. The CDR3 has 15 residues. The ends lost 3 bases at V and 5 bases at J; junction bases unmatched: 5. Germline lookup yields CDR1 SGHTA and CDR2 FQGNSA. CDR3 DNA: TGTGCCAGCAGCTTCAAAGCGGGAGATACCGGGGAGCTGTTTTTT. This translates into CASSFKAGDTGELFF.

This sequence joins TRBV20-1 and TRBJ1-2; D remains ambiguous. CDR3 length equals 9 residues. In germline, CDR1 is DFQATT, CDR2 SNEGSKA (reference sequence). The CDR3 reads CKSPYGYTF. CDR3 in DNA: TGCAAGAGCCCCTATGGCTACACCTTC.

The CDR3 DNA sequence: TGTGCCAGCAGCCCAGGGGGCGATCAGCCCCAGCATTTT. As protein: CASSPGGDQPQHF. This chain joins TRBV5-3 and TRBJ1-5, with 8 bases matching TRBD1. Being an ORF, TRBV5-3 has a function that is uncertain. CDR3 length: 13 amino acids. Germline trimming cut 8 bases from V and 5 bases from J; bases unmatched to any gene: 6.

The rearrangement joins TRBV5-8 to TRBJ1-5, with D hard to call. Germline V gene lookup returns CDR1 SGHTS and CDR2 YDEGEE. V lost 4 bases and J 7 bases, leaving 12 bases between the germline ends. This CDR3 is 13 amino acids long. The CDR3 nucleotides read TGTGCCAGCAGCGATGTCGGTTTGCAGCCCCAGCATTTT. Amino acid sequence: CASSDVGLQPQHF.

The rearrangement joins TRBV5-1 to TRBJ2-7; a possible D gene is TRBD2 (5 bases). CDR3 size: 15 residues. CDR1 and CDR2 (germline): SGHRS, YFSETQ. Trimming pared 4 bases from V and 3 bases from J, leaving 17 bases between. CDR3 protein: CASSAWTSGVYEQYF. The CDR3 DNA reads TGCGCCAGCAGCGCCTGGACCAGCGGAGTCTACGAGCAGTACTTC.

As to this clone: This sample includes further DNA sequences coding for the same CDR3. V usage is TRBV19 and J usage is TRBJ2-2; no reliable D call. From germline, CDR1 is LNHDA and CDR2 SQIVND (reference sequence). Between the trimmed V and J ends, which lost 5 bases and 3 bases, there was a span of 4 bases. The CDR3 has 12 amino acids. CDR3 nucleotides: TGTGCCAGTAGTTCTGACACCGGGGAGCTGTTTTTT. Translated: CASSSDTGELFF.

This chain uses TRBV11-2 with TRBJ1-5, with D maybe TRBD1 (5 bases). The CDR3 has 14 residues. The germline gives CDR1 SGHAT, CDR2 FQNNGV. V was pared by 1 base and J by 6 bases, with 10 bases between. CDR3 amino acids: CASSLGGPGQPQHF. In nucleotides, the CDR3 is TGTGCCAGCAGCTTAGGGGGACCGGGTCAGCCCCAGCATTTT.

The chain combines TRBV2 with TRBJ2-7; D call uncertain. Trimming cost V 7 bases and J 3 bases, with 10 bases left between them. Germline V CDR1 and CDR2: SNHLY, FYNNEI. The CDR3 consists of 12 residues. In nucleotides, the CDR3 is TGTGCCAGCAATGGCCAGAGCTACGAGCAGTACTTC. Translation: CASNGQSYEQYF.

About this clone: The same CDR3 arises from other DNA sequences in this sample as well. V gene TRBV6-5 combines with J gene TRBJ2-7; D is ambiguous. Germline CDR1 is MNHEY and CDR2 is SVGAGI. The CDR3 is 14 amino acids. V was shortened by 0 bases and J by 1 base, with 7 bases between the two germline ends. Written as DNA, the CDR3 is TGTGCCAGCAGTTACTCGACGTCTTCCTACGAGCAGTACTTC. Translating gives CASSYSTSSYEQYF.

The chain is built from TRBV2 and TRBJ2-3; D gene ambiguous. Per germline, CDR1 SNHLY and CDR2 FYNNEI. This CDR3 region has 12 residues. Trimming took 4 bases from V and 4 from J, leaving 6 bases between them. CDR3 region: CASSVGSDTQYF. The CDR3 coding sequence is TGTGCCAGCAGTGTTGGGTCAGATACGCAGTATTTT.

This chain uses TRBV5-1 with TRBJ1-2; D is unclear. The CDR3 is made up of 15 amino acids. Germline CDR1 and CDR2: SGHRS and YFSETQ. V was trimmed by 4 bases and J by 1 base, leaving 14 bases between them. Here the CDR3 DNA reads TGCGCCAGCAGCCCGGCCGGCTTAAATAACTATGGCTACACCTTC. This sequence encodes CASSPAGLNNYGYTF.

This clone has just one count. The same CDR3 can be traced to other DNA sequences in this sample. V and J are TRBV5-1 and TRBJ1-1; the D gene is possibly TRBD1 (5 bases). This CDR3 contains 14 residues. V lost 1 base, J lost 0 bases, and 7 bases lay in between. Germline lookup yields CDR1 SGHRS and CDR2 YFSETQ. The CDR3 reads CASSLTGMNTEAFF. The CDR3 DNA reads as TGCGCCAGCAGCTTGACAGGTATGAACACTGAAGCTTTCTTT.

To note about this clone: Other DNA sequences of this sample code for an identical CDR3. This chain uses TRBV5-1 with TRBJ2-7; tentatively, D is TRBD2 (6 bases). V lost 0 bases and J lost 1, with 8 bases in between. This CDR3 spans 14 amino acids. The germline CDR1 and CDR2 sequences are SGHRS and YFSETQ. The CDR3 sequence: CASSLGDSSYEQYF. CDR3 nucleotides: TGCGCCAGCAGCTTGGGGGACTCTTCCTACGAGCAGTACTTC.

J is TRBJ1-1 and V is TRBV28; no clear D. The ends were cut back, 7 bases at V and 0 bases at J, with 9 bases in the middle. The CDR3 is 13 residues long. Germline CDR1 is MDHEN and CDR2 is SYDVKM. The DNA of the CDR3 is TGTGCCAGCACCAGACCACTGAACACTGAAGCTTTCTTT. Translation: CASTRPLNTEAFF.

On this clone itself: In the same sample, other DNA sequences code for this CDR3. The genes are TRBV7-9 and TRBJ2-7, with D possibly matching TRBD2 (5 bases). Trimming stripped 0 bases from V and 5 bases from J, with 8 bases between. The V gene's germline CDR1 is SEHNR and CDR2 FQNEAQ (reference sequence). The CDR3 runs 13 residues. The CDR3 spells CASSLAGVNEQYF. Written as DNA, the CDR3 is TGTGCCAGCAGCTTAGCGGGAGTAAACGAGCAGTACTTC.

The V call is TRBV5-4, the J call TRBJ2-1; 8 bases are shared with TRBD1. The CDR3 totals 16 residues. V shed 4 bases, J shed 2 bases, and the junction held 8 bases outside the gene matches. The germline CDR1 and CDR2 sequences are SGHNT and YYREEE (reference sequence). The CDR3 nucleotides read TGTGCCAGCAGCAACATGGCAGGGGGCCCCTACAATGAGCAGTTCTTC. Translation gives CASSNMAGGPYNEQFF. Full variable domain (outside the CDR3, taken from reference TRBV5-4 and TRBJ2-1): ETGVTQSPTHLIKTRGQQVTLRCSSQSGHNTVSWYQQALGQGPQFIFQYYREEENGRGNFPPRFSGLQFPNYSSELNVNALELDDSALYLCASSNMAGGPYNEQFFGPGTRLTVL.

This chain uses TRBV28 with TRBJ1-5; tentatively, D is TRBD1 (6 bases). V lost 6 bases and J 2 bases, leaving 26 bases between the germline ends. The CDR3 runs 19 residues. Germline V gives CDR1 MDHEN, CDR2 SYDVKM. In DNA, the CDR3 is TGTGCCAGCAGGCAGGGGCCCCAGCGGGACACACGCGGCAATCAGCCCCAGCATTTT. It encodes CASRQGPQRDTRGNQPQHF.

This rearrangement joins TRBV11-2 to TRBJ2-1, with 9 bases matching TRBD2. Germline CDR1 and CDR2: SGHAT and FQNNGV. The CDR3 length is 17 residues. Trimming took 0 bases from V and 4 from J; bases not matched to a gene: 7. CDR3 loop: CASSLDRLAGWYNEQFF. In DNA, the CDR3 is TGTGCCAGCAGCTTAGATCGCCTAGCGGGGTGGTACAATGAGCAGTTCTTC.